Following are 10 T cell receptor beta chains from one sample sequenced in a study of human T cells and chemical hapten exposure. Specified time point: patch test 2, 6 weeks after DPC sensitization. Noted treatment: therapeutic diphenylcyclopropenone sensitization with weekly scalp DPC. MiXCR, applied by TCRdb to the RACE reads, yields one record per CDR3 protein. The sample has about 40,000 distinct CDR3 sequences; 3.3% are singletons. The input for sequencing was whole blood, taken in connection with sensitization to the hapten diphenylcyclopropenone (DPC). These receptor sequences come from a man in his forties with alopecia areata. Some clones in this sample may be carry-over from other donors' samples.

This clonotype was counted ten times or more. The chain is built from TRBV7-8 and TRBJ2-3; D may be TRBD1 (6 bases). V lost 5 bases and J lost 4, with 22 bases in between. CDR3 length: 17 residues. Per the germline V gene, CDR1 is SGHVS and CDR2 is FQNEAQ. Here the CDR3 reads CASSDRTGQGLADTQYF. The CDR3 nucleotides read TGTGCCAGCAGCGATCGAACGGGGCAGGGGTTGGCAGATACGCAGTATTTT. The entire variable domain, with the rest obtained from reference TRBV7-8 and TRBJ2-3, is as follows: GAGVSQSPRYKVAKRGQDVALRCDPISGHVSLFWYQQALGQGPEFLTYFQNEAQLDKSGLPSDRFFAERPEGSVSTLKIQRTQQEDSAVYLCASSDRTGQGLADTQYFGPGTRLTVL.

As for this clonotype: A read error is possible here, since a much larger clone lies one base away. The CDR3 loop reads CASMPRGGSDTQYF. CDR3 bases: TGTGCCAGCATGCCCCGGGGGGGGTCAGATACGCAGTATTTT. V usage is TRBV12-3 or TRBV12-4 and J usage is TRBJ2-3; TRBD2 aligns across 8 bases. The CDR3 sequence is 14 residues long. The V and J ends lost 7 bases and 4 bases, in that order; junction bases with no gene match: 7.

There are many counts of this clonotype. The chain links TRBV21-1 to TRBJ2-1. TRBV21-1 is a pseudogene locus. This CDR3 has 11 residues. The CDR3 reads CASSKKHHQFF. Here the CDR3 DNA reads TGTGCCAGCAGCAAAAAGCACCACCAGTTCTTC.

This clonotype was counted many times. The V and J genes are TRBV7-2 and TRBJ2-5, with D unclear. V gave up 2 bases and J gave up 5 bases, with 9 bases separating them. The germline V gene encodes CDR1 SGHTA and CDR2 FQGNSA. The CDR3 spans 13 residues. CDR3 DNA: TGTGCCAGCAGCTTAAAGTGGGGTGAGACCCAGTACTTC. Protein: CASSLKWGETQYF.

This clonotype was seen many times. The CDR3 bases are TGTGCCAGCAGTGCCGAGGGACTAGCGGGAGTCTCAGTCAAAAACATTCAGTACTTC. Its translation: CASSAEGLAGVSVKNIQYF. J is TRBJ2-4 and V is TRBV2, with 14 bases that match TRBD2. V was clipped by 4 bases and J by 3 bases; unmatched bases: 11. The CDR3 spans 19 residues. CDR1 is SNHLY, CDR2 FYNNEI, per germline.

This clonotype came up many times. V usage is TRBV12-3 or TRBV12-4 and J usage is TRBJ1-1; D remains ambiguous. V was clipped by 2 bases and J by 0 bases, with 7 bases between them. The CDR3 runs 14 residues. Here the CDR3 DNA reads TGTGCCAGCAGTTTATATAGCATGAACACTGAAGCTTTCTTT. It is translated as CASSLYSMNTEAFF.

Many counts were recorded for this clonotype. Its ends do not fully match the called genes, so a read error is possible. The rearrangement joins TRBV7-6 to TRBJ2-3; perhaps TRBD2 as D (5 bases). The germline gives CDR1 SGHVS, CDR2 FNYEAQ. The CDR3 runs to 15 residues. Here the CDR3 DNA reads TGTGCCAGCAGCTTAGCCACCCCTAGCACGGATACGCAGTATTTT. It codes for CASSLATPSTDTQYF.

This clonotype was seen repeatedly, ten times or more. The chain employs TRBV10-1 and TRBJ2-7; D call uncertain. The germline V gene encodes CDR1 WNHNN and CDR2 SYGVQD (reference sequence). This CDR3 has 15 amino acids. V was clipped by 0 bases and J by 0 bases, with 9 bases between them. The CDR3 nucleotides read TGCGCCAGCAGTGAGTCAGGAATATCCTCCTACGAGCAGTACTTC. Translated: CASSESGISSYEQYF.

Many counts were recorded for this clonotype. The V gene is TRBV27, the J gene TRBJ2-1; TRBD2 matches 12 bases. The germline V gene encodes CDR1 MNHEY and CDR2 SMNVEV (reference sequence). This CDR3 region has 16 residues. With 5 bases clipped from V and 10 bases from J, the junction kept 12 bases outside the gene matches. In DNA, the CDR3 is TGTGCCAGCAGTCCCTACCGACTAGCGGGAGCCTCGGAGCAGTTCTTC. It codes for CASSPYRLAGASEQFF.

This clonotype was seen repeatedly, ten times or more. The V gene is TRBV6-5, the J gene TRBJ2-1; weak D call: TRBD2 (5 bases). In germline, CDR1 is MNHEY, CDR2 SVGAGI. V lost 5 bases and J 7 bases, leaving 21 bases between the germline ends. This CDR3 contains 16 residues. Here the CDR3 DNA reads TGTGCCAGCAGTCAAACCTCGGTGGGGAGTGGGAATGAGCAGTTCTTC. Its protein product is CASSQTSVGSGNEQFF.